This passage covers 17 T cell receptor beta chains from one sample sequenced in a study of shared clonotypes between healthy human individuals. Data came from immunoSEQ multiplex PCR; TCRdb stores just in-frame clones and leaves some out. This sample has 2,100,000 or so clones, with about 94% found just once. Sequenced sample: naive CD4+ T cells sorted from blood. Stated subset: CD45RA+ positively selected. The source is a man younger than 35 in good health.

The V and J genes are TRBV7-6 and TRBJ2-2, with D perhaps matching TRBD1 or TRBD2 (8 bases each). The germline V gene has CDR1 SGHVS and CDR2 FNYEAQ. V was cut by 5 bases and J by 5 bases, with 30 bases left in between. This CDR3 region has 20 residues. In DNA, the CDR3 is TGTGCCAGCAGCGAAGGACAGGGTCCCGGGAGGGTGAAGGGAACCGGGGAGCTGTTTTTT. As protein: CASSEGQGPGRVKGTGELFF.

With regard to this clone: Possible read error: a much larger clone is one base away. This sequence joins TRBV6-6 and TRBJ1-2; D perhaps matches TRBD1 (5 bases). Germline V gene sequence: CDR1 MNHNY, CDR2 SVGAGI (reference sequence). This CDR3 contains 12 residues. V dropped 1 base and J dropped 6 bases, with 6 bases sitting between them. The CDR3 loop is CASSYWGDGYTF. CDR3 nucleotide sequence: TGTGCCAGCAGTTACTGGGGGGATGGCTACACCTTC.

The rearrangement uses TRBV4-1 and TRBJ2-5; D is undetermined. V was shortened by 1 base and J by 1 base, with 10 bases between the two germline ends. The CDR3 totals 15 residues. Looked up from germline, CDR1 is MGHRA and CDR2 is YSYEKL. Here the CDR3 reads CASSQGPLSQETQYF. The CDR3 bases are TGCGCCAGCAGCCAAGGACCCCTAAGCCAAGAGACCCAGTACTTC.

This chain connects TRBV4-1 to TRBJ1-1; 7 bases agree with TRBD1. The CDR3 is made up of 19 amino acids. Germline CDR1 and CDR2: MGHRA and YSYEKL. The V gene end was trimmed by 2 bases and the J gene end by 4 bases; junction bases not matched to a gene: 19. The CDR3 DNA follows: TGCGCCAGCAGCCAATCCAGGGGGAGGGGAGAGCCTGGAGGCACTGAAGCTTTCTTT. Translated: CASSQSRGRGEPGGTEAFF.

The chain uses TRBV5-5 and TRBJ2-1; TRBD2 agrees at 7 bases. Germline values: CDR1 SGHKS, CDR2 YYEKEE (reference sequence). J lost 0 bases, V lost 3 bases, and 6 bases had no gene match. The CDR3 extends over 16 amino acids. Here the CDR3 DNA reads TGTGCCAGCAGCTCGGCAGCGGGGAGCTCCTACAATGAGCAGTTCTTC. It is translated as CASSSAAGSSYNEQFF.

Points on this clone: The identical CDR3 is also encoded by other nucleotide sequences in the sample. This chain connects TRBV5-1 to TRBJ1-6; TRBD1 matches at 10 bases. Germline CDR1 reads SGHRS; CDR2 reads YFSETQ. The CDR3 runs to 15 residues. The V and J ends lost 4 bases and 6 bases, in that order; junction bases with no gene match: 4. The CDR3 loop reads CASSPGTGVNSPLHF. In nucleotides, the CDR3 is TGCGCCAGCAGCCCGGGGACAGGGGTTAATTCACCCCTCCACTTT.

This rearrangement joins TRBV27 to TRBJ2-7; possibly TRBD2 for D (6 bases). CDR1 is MNHEY and CDR2 is SMNVEV in the germline V gene (reference sequence). The CDR3 runs to 13 residues. Deletions cut 3 bases from V and 3 bases from J, with 9 bases between. The CDR3 DNA reads as TGTGCCAGCAGTTTGAGGAGGGGCTACGAGCAGTACTTC. Its protein product is CASSLRRGYEQYF.

This clone was counted a single time. The chain joins TRBV11-2 to TRBJ2-5, with TRBD2 matching over 10 bases. With 4 bases clipped from V and 4 bases from J, the junction kept 3 bases outside the gene matches. The CDR3 is 14 residues long. CDR1 SGHAT and CDR2 FQNNGV come from the germline V gene. The CDR3 sequence: CASSSGLAPETQYF. The DNA of the CDR3 is TGTGCCAGCAGCTCGGGACTAGCGCCAGAGACCCAGTACTTC.

The chain has TRBV5-4 and TRBJ1-4; D is perhaps TRBD1 (6 bases). V was trimmed by 4 bases and J by 8 bases, leaving 15 bases between them. Germline CDR1 reads SGHNT; CDR2 reads YYREEE (reference sequence). The CDR3 covers 14 residues. In nucleotides, the CDR3 is TGTGCCAGCAGCATACAGGGAAACAACGAAAAACTGTTTTTT. It specifies CASSIQGNNEKLFF.

The chain uses TRBV30 and TRBJ2-7, with 8 bases matching TRBD1. The germline V gene has CDR1 GTSNPN and CDR2 SVGIG (reference sequence). CDR3 length: 13 amino acids. Unmatched junction bases numbered 5, after V lost 1 base and J lost 6 bases. The CDR3 DNA is TGTGCCTGGAGTGCGGACAGGGTCCGCGAGCAGTACTTC. Translation: CAWSADRVREQYF. Full variable domain (rest looked up from reference TRBV30 and TRBJ2-7): SQTIHQWPATLVQPVGSPLSLECTVEGTSNPNLYWYRQAAGRGLQLLFYSVGIGQISSEVPQNLSASRPQDRQFILSSKKLLLSDSGFYLCAWSADRVREQYFGPGTRLTVT.

The J gene is TRBJ2-1, the V gene TRBV7-8, with D possibly TRBD2 on 6 matching bases. The CDR3 is 17 residues long. Trimming pared 1 base from V and 0 bases from J, leaving 13 bases between. Germline loops: CDR1 SGHVS, CDR2 FQNEAQ. The CDR3 DNA sequence: TGTGCCAGCAGCTTAGTAGGAGCGGGTAGCTCCTACAATGAGCAGTTCTTC. Its translation: CASSLVGAGSSYNEQFF.

The chain uses TRBV28 and TRBJ2-4, with 9 positions matching TRBD1. Germline V CDR1 and CDR2: MDHEN, SYDVKM. Trimming removed 5 bases from V and 9 bases from J; junction bases left unmatched: 8. CDR3 size: 14 residues. The CDR3 loop reads CASSDLGQGGIQYF. CDR3 bases: TGTGCCAGCAGTGACTTGGGACAGGGAGGCATTCAGTACTTC.

The V and J genes are TRBV7-2 and TRBJ1-2; D is unclear. Trimming cost V 5 bases and J 0 bases, with 10 bases left between them. The CDR3 spans 14 residues. CDR1 SGHTA and CDR2 FQGNSA come from the germline V gene. CDR3 bases: TGTGCCAGCAGCCCATCCTTTGCTAACTATGGCTACACCTTC. Amino acids: CASSPSFANYGYTF. The full variable domain, completed using reference TRBV7-2 and TRBJ1-2, is GAGVSQSPSNKVTEKGKDVELRCDPISGHTALYWYRQSLGQGLEFLIYFQGNSAPDKSGLPSDRFSAERTGGSVSTLTIQRTQQEDSAVYLCASSPSFANYGYTFGSGTRLTVV.

This sequence joins TRBV10-3 and TRBJ2-1; 7 nucleotides agree with TRBD2. V was pared by 6 bases and J by 9 bases, with 5 bases of the junction left unmatched. The V gene's germline CDR1 is ENHRY and CDR2 SYGVKD. CDR3 length: 12 amino acids. The CDR3 loop is CAISPGEGEQFF. Here the CDR3 DNA reads TGTGCCATCAGCCCCGGGGAGGGTGAGCAGTTCTTC.

The chain combines TRBV5-1 with TRBJ1-3; no firm D call. The germline gives CDR1 SGHRS, CDR2 YFSETQ. V was pared by 0 bases and J by 0 bases, with 10 bases between. CDR3 length equals 16 residues. CDR3: CASSLGTDTSGNTIYF. The CDR3 nucleotides are TGCGCCAGCAGCTTGGGGACCGATACCTCTGGAAACACCATATATTTT.

In nucleotides, the CDR3 is TGTGCCAGCAGTTTAACAGTTAACTATGGCTACACCTTC. It yields the protein CASSLTVNYGYTF. The V and J genes are TRBV28 and TRBJ1-2, with D uncertain. The CDR3 is 13 residues long. Germline CDR1 is MDHEN and CDR2 is SYDVKM. Trimming took off 2 bases at V and 1 base at J, with 5 bases between the two ends.

The V gene is TRBV6-1, the J gene TRBJ2-5; 7 bases agree with TRBD1. The CDR3 has 16 residues. Germline CDR1 MNHNS, CDR2 SASEGT. The V gene end was trimmed by 1 base and the J gene end by 2 bases; junction bases not matched to a gene: 7. In DNA form, the CDR3 reads TGTGCCAGCAGTGAAGGTTCAGGGGGTGGGCAAGAGACCCAGTACTTC. It codes for CASSEGSGGGQETQYF.